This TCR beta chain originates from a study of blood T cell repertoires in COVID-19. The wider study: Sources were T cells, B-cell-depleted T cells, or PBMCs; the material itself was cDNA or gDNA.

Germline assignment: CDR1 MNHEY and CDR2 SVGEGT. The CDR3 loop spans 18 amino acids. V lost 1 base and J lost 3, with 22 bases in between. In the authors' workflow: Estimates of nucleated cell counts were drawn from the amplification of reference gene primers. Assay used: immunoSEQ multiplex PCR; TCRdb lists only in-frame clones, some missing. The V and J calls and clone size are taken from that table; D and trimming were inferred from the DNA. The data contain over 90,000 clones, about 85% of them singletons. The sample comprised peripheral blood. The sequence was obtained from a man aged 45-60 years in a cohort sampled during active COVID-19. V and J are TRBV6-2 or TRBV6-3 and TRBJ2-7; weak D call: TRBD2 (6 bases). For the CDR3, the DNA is TGTGCCAGCAGTTACTTCGGGGGTTTTAGAGGGCAGAACTACGAGCAGTACTTC. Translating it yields CASSYFGGFRGQNYEQYF.